The clone carrying this T cell receptor beta chain was seen more than once but under ten times. Its antigen remains unknown. These data come from a study of T-cell reconstitution after alpha-beta-depleted transplantation in children. Trimming took off 2 bases at V and 7 bases at J, with 12 bases between the two ends. Per germline, CDR1 MNHEY and CDR2 SVGAGI. The CDR3 covers 14 residues. Points from the study as a whole: Surviving recipient cells, namely T cells and thymic progenitors, were the source of high day-60 TCRbeta diversity in some patients. By one year post-transplant, T-cell counts and diversity largely arose from T cells that were newly produced. Expanded graft clones, several hundred of them, were reportedly the source of alpha-beta T cells about two months after transplant.

Unique molecular identifiers featured in how the TCRbeta library was prepared. Each CDR3 protein gets one entry after TCRdb re-called the PCR reads with MiXCR. The sample contains around 190,000 distinct CDR3 sequences, 5.5% to 7% of which appear only once. The origin of this receptor is a boy aged 2 to 10 with acute lymphoblastic leukemia, due to receive a stem cell transplant. This specimen consisted of PBMCs, obtained before TCRalphabeta/CD19-depleted stem cell transplant. This chain connects TRBV6-5 to TRBJ2-1; the D call may be TRBD1 or TRBD2 (5 bases each). The CDR3 DNA follows: TGTGCCAGCAGTTACACCGGGTGGGGGAATGAGCAGTTCTTC. Residues: CASSYTGWGNEQFF.